The subject of this entry is one T cell receptor (beta chain). The study counted Cohort 3 donors as recovered given two negative PCRs, clearance, or symptom resolution. The data were taken from a study of blood T cell repertoires in COVID-19. The overall study: Sources were T cells, B-cell-depleted T cells, or PBMCs; the material itself was cDNA or gDNA.

Assay: immunoSEQ multiplex PCR; the TCRdb copy retains only in-frame clones and omits some. The sample has around 170,000 clones, about 80% seen once. CDR1 is SGHRS and CDR2 is YFSETQ in the germline V gene. The V segment lost 9 bases and the J segment 8 bases; nucleotides outside the gene matches: 6. The CDR3 is 13 residues long. Material: PBMCs or T cells enriched from blood (not recorded which). The chain recombines TRBV5-1 with TRBJ1-6; 9 bases are shared with TRBD1. This receptor was identified in a man in his forties or fifties who had recovered from COVID-19. The CDR3 DNA reads as TGCGCCACCAGGGACAGGGATGATTCACCCCTCCACTTT. It translates to CATRDRDDSPLHF.